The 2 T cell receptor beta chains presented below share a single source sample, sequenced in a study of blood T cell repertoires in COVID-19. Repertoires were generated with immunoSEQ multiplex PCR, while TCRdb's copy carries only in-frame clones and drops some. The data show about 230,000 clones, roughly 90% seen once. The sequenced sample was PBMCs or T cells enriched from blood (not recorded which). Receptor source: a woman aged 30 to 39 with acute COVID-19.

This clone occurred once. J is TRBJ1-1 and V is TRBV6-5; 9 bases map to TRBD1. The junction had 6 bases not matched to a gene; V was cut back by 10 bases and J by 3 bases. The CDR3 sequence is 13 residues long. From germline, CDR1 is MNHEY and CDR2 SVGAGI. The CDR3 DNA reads TGTGCCACCTGCAGGACAGGGGACACTGAAGCTTTCTTT. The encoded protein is CATCRTGDTEAFF.

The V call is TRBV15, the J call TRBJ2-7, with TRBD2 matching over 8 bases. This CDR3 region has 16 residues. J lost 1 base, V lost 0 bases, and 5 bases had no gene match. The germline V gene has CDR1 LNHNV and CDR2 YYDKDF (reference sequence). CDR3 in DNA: TGTGCCACCAGCAGAGACTATCTAGCGGGTTCCTACGAGCAGTACTTC. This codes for CATSRDYLAGSYEQYF.